This TCR beta chain was documented in a study of identical twins. TCRdb redid the calling of the 5' RACE reads with MiXCR, one entry per CDR3 protein. The profile shows roughly 250,000 distinct CDR3 sequences, about an eighth of them singletons. CDR1 is SQVTM, CDR2 ANQGSEA, per germline. This CDR3 is built from 14 residues. Trimming left V 7 bases short and J 6 bases short, with 22 bases between. This clonotype was seen more than once but under ten times. The antigen remains undetermined. Overall study findings and caveats: Out-of-frame beta sequences exhibited a weaker degree of excess twin sharing. Cord blood's abundant beta clonotypes had fewer insertions, unlike memory repertoires.

Sequenced: memory (CD45RO+) T cells sorted from blood. This TCR derives from a woman aged 18-29 years in good health. The chain links TRBV29-1 to TRBJ2-7; a possible D gene is TRBD2 (6 bases). The CDR3 is CSAQPGLLLGEQYF. DNA of the CDR3: TGCAGCGCGCAACCGGGACTGCTCCTAGGCGAGCAGTACTTC.